This T cell receptor beta chain derives from a study of shared clonotypes between healthy human individuals. Germline V lookup: CDR1 SGHNT, CDR2 YYREEE (reference sequence). The J segment lost 10 bases and the V segment lost 4 bases, leaving 12 bases of the junction unmatched. CDR3 size: 16 residues. Some clones are missing from TCRdb's copy, which holds only in-frame ones; the method was immunoSEQ multiplex PCR. Here the sample spans millions of clones, around 94% being singletons. This clone was seen more than once but under ten times. The rearrangement joins TRBV5-4 to TRBJ1-6; 9 nucleotides match TRBD1. Specimen: naive CD4+ T cells sorted from blood. Subset given: CD45RA+ positively selected. This clonotype was sampled from a man in his late teens or twenties in good health. This CDR3 reads CASSPGQGARQSPLHF. The CDR3 DNA reads as TGTGCCAGCAGCCCGGGACAGGGAGCCCGACAATCACCCCTCCACTTT.